This TCR beta chain was profiled in a study of T cell clusters in autoimmune cytopenias (dated by TCRdb to between 2018 and 2020). For context, the study as a whole: Per sample, TRB sequencing gave a median depth of roughly 56,000 reads and a median of about 2,300 distinct TRB clonotypes. The goal of the study was to determine whether autoimmune cytopenia patients have a disease-specific immune repertoire signature that could serve as a blood-based biomarker. Alongside healthy, CLL and autoimmune hepatitis controls, autoimmune cytopenia patients had their peripheral blood TRB and IGH repertoires sequenced at active disease and again during treatment follow-up.

The germline V gene (reference sequence) specifies LNHDA as CDR1 and SQIVND as CDR2. The CDR3, cysteine through phenylalanine, is 14 amino acids long. No DNA accompanies this entry. Concerning this clonotype itself: The clone's antigen remains unknown.

TRB amplification used roughly 0.25 ug of peripheral blood genomic DNA, tens of thousands of genome equivalents, per sample. Findings and caveats that apply to the study as a whole: GLIPH suggested that primary autoimmune cytopenia patients lacked physiological T cell clusters: 45 to 55 clusters were exclusive to healthy donors versus 17 exclusive to patients. TRB repertoire shifts, with less even repertoires in secondary cytopenia and CLL, mostly reflected lymphoma bias rather than autoimmunity. The T cell clusters were defined only in silico, and the functional role of the clusters still needed to be validated experimentally. Healthy donors had almost three times as many exclusive TRB clusters as active autoimmune hepatitis patients, a finding consistent with an autoimmunity-wide signature. In the comparison of secondary cytopenia with CLL, the cluster-lack signature was not observed, apparently because the dominant lymphoma-associated repertoire masked the signature.

Multiplex PCR with a touch-down protocol amplified TRB rearrangements, with the TRB-A and TRB-B primer pools combined in a single tube. Illumina adapters and sample indices were added to the amplicons through two consecutive PCR reactions using Phusion HS II polymerase. After gel purification with the NucleoSpin Gel and PCR Clean-up kit, the amplicons were quantified by Qubit and checked for quality on an Agilent 2100 Bioanalyzer. Sequencing of the libraries was done on an Illumina MiSeq with paired-end, single-indexed, 600-cycle runs. Processing in the source paper ran as follows. MiXCR version 2.1.12, together with the default MiXCR reference library, was used to align and assemble the TRB reads. A clone was defined by each unique CDR3 nucleotide sequence, and the analysis included only productive sequences supported by at least two reads. Repertoire diversity was assessed by alpha-parameterized diversity profiles (alpha 0 to 5), including Shannon (alpha 1) and Simpson (alpha 2) indices, computed with an R script. The tcR package was used to compute combinatorial TRB VJ usage, and cohorts were compared on this usage by principal component analysis with ade4. Using GLIPH, TCRbeta CDR3s were clustered on pairs of cohorts matched for age and read depth, and a Wilcoxon test was used to compare cluster frequencies. Each entry corresponds to one CDR3 protein sequence from reads that TCRdb reprocessed, and DNA is not given. TCRdb, not the authors, supplied the V and J calls. The sample's table covers some 4,500 distinct CDR3 sequences. The top ten clonotypes cover approximately 67% of the sample.

In addition, the sample was reused for a study of T cell repertoires in aging, cancer and after chemotherapy. Looking at the second paper: Donors spanned six age groups from 30 or younger to 70 or older, with at least three individuals per group. In the hematological group, the paired samples taken before and after chemotherapy came from chronic lymphocytic leukemia patients who were treated with regimens based on fludarabine or bendamustine. In total, the full dataset held 7.5 million to 9.5 million TCR reads. Compared with age-matched healthy donors, untreated patients with hematological or solid cancers had significantly lower TCR diversity and higher clonality in blood. In healthy donors, the decline in TCR diversity with age was mainly due to loss of richness, whereas in cancer patients loss of evenness also played a role. In both cancer cohorts, the median generation probability rose over the chemotherapy interval, which suggests that the repertoire was reconstituted through rebound thymic output. It was noted by the authors that conclusions about immunological memory after chemotherapy cannot be drawn from the repertoire data. Hematological cancer patients had infiltration of lymphoid organs, and this infiltration may itself impair thymic emigration or peripheral T cell expansion. Peripheral blood TCR beta repertoires from healthy donors and cancer patients were profiled to examine immunoaging and T cell reconstitution after chemotherapy. The cohort comprised about 210 cancer patients, 94 with hematological and over 110 with solid cancers, plus 95 healthy donors as a reference group. MiXCR versions 2.12 and 3.0.5 were used to process the TRB sequences. The repertoire metrics were Shannon diversity, evenness, clonality (defined as one minus evenness), and alpha-parameterized diversity profiles covering alpha 0 to 5. The IGoR algorithm was used to calculate generation probabilities for clones in the paired samples taken before and after chemotherapy.

The chain employs TRBV19 and TRBJ2-1; TCRdb returns TRBD2, unconfirmable since there is no DNA. Sequencing was performed on peripheral blood. The source of this sequence is a human donor with an autoimmune cytopenia or autoimmune hepatitis (not recorded which). The CDR3 reads as follows: CASSKAGGLGEQFF.